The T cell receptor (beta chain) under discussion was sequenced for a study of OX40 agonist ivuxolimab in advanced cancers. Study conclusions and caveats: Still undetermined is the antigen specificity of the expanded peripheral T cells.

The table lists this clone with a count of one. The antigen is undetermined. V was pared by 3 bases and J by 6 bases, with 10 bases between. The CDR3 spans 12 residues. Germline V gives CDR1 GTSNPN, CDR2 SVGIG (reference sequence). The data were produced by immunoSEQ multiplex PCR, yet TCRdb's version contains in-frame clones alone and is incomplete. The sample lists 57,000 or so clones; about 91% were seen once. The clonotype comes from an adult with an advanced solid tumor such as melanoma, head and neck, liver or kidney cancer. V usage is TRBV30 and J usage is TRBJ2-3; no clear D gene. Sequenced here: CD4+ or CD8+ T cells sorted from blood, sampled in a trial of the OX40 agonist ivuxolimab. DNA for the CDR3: TGTGCCTGGAGCGAGTTCGTTGATACGCAGTATTTT. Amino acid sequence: CAWSEFVDTQYF. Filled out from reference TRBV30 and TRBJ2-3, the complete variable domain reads SQTIHQWPATLVQPVGSPLSLECTVEGTSNPNLYWYRQAAGRGLQLLFYSVGIGQISSEVPQNLSASRPQDRQFILSSKKLLLSDSGFYLCAWSEFVDTQYFGPGTRLTVL.